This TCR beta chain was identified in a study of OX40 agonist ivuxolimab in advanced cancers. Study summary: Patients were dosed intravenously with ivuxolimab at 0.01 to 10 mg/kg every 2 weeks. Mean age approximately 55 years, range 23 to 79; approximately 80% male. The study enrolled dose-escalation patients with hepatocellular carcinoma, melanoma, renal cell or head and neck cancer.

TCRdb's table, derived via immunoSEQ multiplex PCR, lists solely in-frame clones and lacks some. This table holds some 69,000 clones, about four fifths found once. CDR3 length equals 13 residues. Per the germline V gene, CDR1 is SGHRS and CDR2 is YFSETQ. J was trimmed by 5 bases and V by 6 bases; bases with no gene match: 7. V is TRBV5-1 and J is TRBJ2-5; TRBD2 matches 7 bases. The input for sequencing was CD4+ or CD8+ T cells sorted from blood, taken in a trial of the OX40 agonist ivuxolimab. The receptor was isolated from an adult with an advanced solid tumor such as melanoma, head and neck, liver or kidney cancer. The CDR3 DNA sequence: TGCGCCAGCACCCCGGGAGGAACGGAGACCCAGTACTTC. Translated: CASTPGGTETQYF.